The 2 T cell receptor beta chains below all came from one sample that was sequenced in a study of control samples from healthy donors and cancer patients. TCRdb's table, derived via immunoSEQ multiplex PCR, lists solely in-frame clones and lacks some. The sample has about 41,000 clones; approximately 94% are singletons. The sequencing sample was made of blood. These receptors all stem from a man aged 60 to 75 in good health.

The chain links TRBV5-4 to TRBJ2-4; tentatively, D is TRBD1 (8 bases). The V end lost 5 bases, the J end lost 3 bases, and 15 bases lay between the germline ends. Germline V gene sequence: CDR1 SGHNT, CDR2 YYREEE (reference sequence). The length of the CDR3 is 15 residues. CDR3 region: CASRMTGEGKNIQYF. As DNA, the CDR3 is TGTGCCAGCAGAATGACAGGGGAGGGCAAAAACATTCAGTACTTC. The full variable domain, completed using reference TRBV5-4 and TRBJ2-4, is ETGVTQSPTHLIKTRGQQVTLRCSSQSGHNTVSWYQQALGQGPQFIFQYYREEENGRGNFPPRFSGLQFPNYSSELNVNALELDDSALYLCASRMTGEGKNIQYFGAGTRLSVL.

J is TRBJ1-2 and V is TRBV2; D is unresolved. V lost 8 bases to trimming and J lost 1 base, with 8 bases between them. The CDR3 extends over 12 amino acids. Looked up from germline, CDR1 is SNHLY and CDR2 is FYNNEI. The CDR3, as DNA: TGTGCCAGCGGTACCAGTAACTATGGCTACACCTTC. Its translation: CASGTSNYGYTF.